This T cell receptor beta chain was recorded in a study of cytomegalovirus exposure and HLA in healthy donors. Study findings and constraints: Many donors shared some public TCRs, even though most TCR sequences were rare. Presence/absence comparisons presumed near-even sequencing depth among donors.

As concerns this clone: No antigen is known for it.

The PCR used 60 Vbeta and 13 Jbeta primers. Produced via immunoSEQ multiplex PCR; TCRdb's table is partial and in-frame only. The sample holds 60,000 to 70,000 clones. This CDR3 comprises 14 residues. V shed 2 bases and J shed 7 bases, with 14 bases lying between them. Germline CDR1 reads MNHNY; CDR2 reads SVGAGI (reference sequence). The sequenced sample consisted of PBMCs. The genes are TRBV6-6 and TRBJ1-1; D perhaps matches TRBD1 (6 bases). This receptor was identified in a boy aged 5-17 years in good health and CMV-seronegative. CDR3 region: CASSYRGGEVEAFF. The CDR3, as DNA: TGTGCCAGCAGTTACAGGGGGGGGGAAGTTGAAGCTTTCTTT.